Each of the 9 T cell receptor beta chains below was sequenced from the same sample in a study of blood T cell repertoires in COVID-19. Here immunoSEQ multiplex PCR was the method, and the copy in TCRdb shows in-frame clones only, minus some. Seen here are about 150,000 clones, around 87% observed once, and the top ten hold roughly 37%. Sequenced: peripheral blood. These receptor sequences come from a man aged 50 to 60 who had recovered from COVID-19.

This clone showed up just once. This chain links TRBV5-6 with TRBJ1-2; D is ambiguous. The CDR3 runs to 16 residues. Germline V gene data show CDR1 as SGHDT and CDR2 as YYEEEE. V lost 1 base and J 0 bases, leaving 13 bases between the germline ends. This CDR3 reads CASSLSSGIANYGYTF. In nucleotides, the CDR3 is TGTGCCAGCAGCTTGAGTTCCGGTATAGCTAACTATGGCTACACCTTC.

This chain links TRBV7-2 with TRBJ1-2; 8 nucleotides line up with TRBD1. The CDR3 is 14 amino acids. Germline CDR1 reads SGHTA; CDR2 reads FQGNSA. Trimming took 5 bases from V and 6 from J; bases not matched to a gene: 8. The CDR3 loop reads CASSKDQGADGYTF. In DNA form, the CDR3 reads TGTGCCAGCAGCAAGGACCAGGGGGCTGATGGCTACACCTTC.

The CDR3 region is CASILMANTEAFF. The CDR3 DNA sequence: TGTGCCAGTATCCTTATGGCGAACACTGAAGCTTTCTTT. The chain has TRBV19 and TRBJ1-1; D gene unclear. The germline V and J ends were trimmed by 7 bases and 1 base, with 10 bases remaining between them. This CDR3 has 13 amino acids. CDR1 is LNHDA, CDR2 SQIVND, per germline (reference sequence). The full variable domain, completed using reference TRBV19 and TRBJ1-1, is DGGITQSPKYLFRKEGQNVTLSCEQNLNHDAMYWYRQDPGQGLRLIYYSQIVNDFQKGDIAEGYSVSREKKESFPLTVTSAQKNPTAFYLCASILMANTEAFFGQGTRLTVV.

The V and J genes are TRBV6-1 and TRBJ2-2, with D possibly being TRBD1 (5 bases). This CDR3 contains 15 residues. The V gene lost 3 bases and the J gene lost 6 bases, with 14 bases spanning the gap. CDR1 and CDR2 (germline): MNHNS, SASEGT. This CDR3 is CASSEDTTRAGELFF. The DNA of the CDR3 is TGTGCCAGCAGTGAGGACACCACGCGCGCCGGGGAGCTGTTTTTT.

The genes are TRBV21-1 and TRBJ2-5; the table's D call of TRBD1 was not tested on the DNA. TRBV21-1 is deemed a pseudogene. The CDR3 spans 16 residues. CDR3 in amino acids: CASPLRDKKTQETQYF. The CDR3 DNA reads TGTGCCAGCCCGCTCCGGGACAAGAAGACTCAAGAGACCCAGTACTTC.

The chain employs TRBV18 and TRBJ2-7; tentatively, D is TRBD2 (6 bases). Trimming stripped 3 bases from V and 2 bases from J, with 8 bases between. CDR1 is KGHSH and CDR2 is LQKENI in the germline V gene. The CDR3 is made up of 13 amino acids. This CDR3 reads CASSPGTPYEQYF. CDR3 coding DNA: TGTGCCAGCTCACCCGGGACTCCCTACGAGCAGTACTTC.

CDR3 region: CASSVSQGLETQYF. The CDR3 nucleotides read TGTGCCAGCAGCGTATCTCAGGGACTGGAGACCCAGTACTTC. V gene TRBV5-6 combines with J gene TRBJ2-5; TRBD2 is a possible D gene (6 bases). V was shortened by 4 bases and J by 5 bases, with 15 bases between the two germline ends. There are 14 residues in the CDR3. Germline CDR1 SGHDT, CDR2 YYEEEE.

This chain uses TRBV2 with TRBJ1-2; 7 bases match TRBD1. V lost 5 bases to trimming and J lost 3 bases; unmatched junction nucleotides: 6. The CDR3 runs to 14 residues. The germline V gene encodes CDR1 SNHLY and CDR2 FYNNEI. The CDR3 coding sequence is TGTGCCAGCAGTAACCGGGACAGCTACTATGGCTACACCTTC. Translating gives CASSNRDSYYGYTF. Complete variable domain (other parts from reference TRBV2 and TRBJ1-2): EPEVTQTPSHQVTQMGQEVILRCVPISNHLYFYWYRQILGQKVEFLVSFYNNEISEKSEIFDDQFSVERPDGSNFTLKIRSTKLEDSAMYFCASSNRDSYYGYTFGSGTRLTVV.

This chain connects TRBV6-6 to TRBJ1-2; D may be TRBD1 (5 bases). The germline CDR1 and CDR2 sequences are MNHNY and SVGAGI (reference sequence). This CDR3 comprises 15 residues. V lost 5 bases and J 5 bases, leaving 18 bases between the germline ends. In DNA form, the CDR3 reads TGTGCCAGCAGTCCCCGCGCCCAGGGCTGGTATGGCTACACCTTC. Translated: CASSPRAQGWYGYTF.